The present TCR beta chain was sequenced within a study of blood T cell repertoires in COVID-19 (TCRdb year 2020). About the investigation overall: Samples covering the acute and convalescent phases of COVID-19 were provided by collaborators in the United States, Italy and Spain. The material from the prospective study consisted of cDNA or gDNA derived from T cells, B-cell-depleted T cells, or PBMCs. Deeply sampled blood TCRbeta repertoires from subjects exposed to, actively infected with, or recovered from COVID-19 were included in the dataset. A freely available public database, intended as a resource for researchers studying the immune response to SARS-CoV-2, is where the repertoires were released. The samples were drawn from the first 160 participants of the ongoing ImmuneRACE study and from over 950 subjects provided by 6 global collaborators. Sample metadata almost always included a de-identified subject ID, COVID-19 status, age in years and sex. Where available, HLA class I and class II types were taken from metadata supplied by the sample provider and were not determined by assay-based typing.

The collaborating institutions used their own protocols to collect whole blood in K2EDTA tubes. For TCRbeta analysis, collaborators shipped samples as frozen whole blood, isolated PBMCs, or DNA extracted from either of those sample types. General conclusions and limits of the study: The quantity of clinical and demographic metadata differed by source and by participant and was supplied without curation.

This clone occurred a few times. This receptor's antigen is unknown. Base qualities are not at hand, and no much larger clone is one base apart. TCRbeta CDR3 regions were amplified from genomic DNA by means of the immunoSEQ Assay, a bias-controlled multiplex PCR. As for the authors' bioinformatics: The number of nucleated cells in each sample was estimated from the amplification of reference gene primers within the assay. Sequence reads were collapsed and filtered to measure the absolute abundance of every unique TCRbeta CDR3 rearrangement. Productive Simpson clonality was computed per sample as the square root of Simpson's diversity index over productive rearrangements. Imported from immuneACCESS, the table was reduced by TCRdb to in-frame sequences with V and J called. These copies leave out some clones; in studies compared against another copy, an unresolved V gene accounts for under half, and the cause of the remainder is not known. The V and J calls and clone size are taken from that table; D and trimming were inferred from the DNA. Within this sample are under 300,000 clones, with 83% of them counted one time only. The top ten hold roughly 5% of the sample.

The CDR3 runs 13 amino acids, cysteine and phenylalanine included. CDR3 DNA is the only sequence kept; it has 39 bases, read in frame from the first base. Trimming takes 5 bases from V and 6 bases from J, and the germline ends sit 11 bases apart. Sequences SNHLY (CDR1) and FYNNEI (CDR2) are obtained from the germline V gene. Sequencing was performed on peripheral blood. This chain is built from TRBV2 and TRBJ1-5; perhaps TRBD1 is the D gene, with 5 bases matching. This clonotype was sampled from a human donor in a cohort sampled during active COVID-19. The CDR3 region has the sequence CASSPQVSQPQHF. The DNA is TGTGCCAGCAGTCCACAGGTTAGTCAGCCCCAGCATTTT.